Listed here are 19 T cell receptor beta chains from one sample, sequenced in a study of tumor-infiltrating lymphocytes in oesophageal squamous cell carcinoma. MiXCR, run by TCRdb on the PCR reads, gives a single entry per CDR3 protein. The data hold fewer than 6,500 distinct CDR3 sequences, with approximately 15% observed a single time. Sequencing was performed on esophageal tumor tissue. The origin of the receptors is a male donor with esophageal squamous cell carcinoma.

For this clonotype: One junction end disagrees with the germline gene, perhaps due to a read error. The chain carries TRBV6-1 and TRBJ2-7, with a weak D call TRBD2 (5 bases). The germline V gene encodes CDR1 MNHNS and CDR2 SASEGT. The CDR3 sequence is 16 residues long. The DNA for the CDR3 is TGTGCCAGCAGTGATTTGGGTAGGGTGAGCACCGGGGAGCTGTACTTC. It encodes CASSDLGRVSTGELYF.

This clonotype has a count of ten or more. The chain recombines TRBV19 with TRBJ2-1; 9 nucleotides align to TRBD1. This CDR3 spans 15 amino acids. CDR1 and CDR2 from the germline V gene are LNHDA and SQIVND (reference sequence). Trimming took 4 bases from V and 7 from J; bases not matched to a gene: 8. The CDR3 bases are TGTGCCAGTAGTACCAGGGACAGGGAAAGGAATGAGCAGTTCTTC. As protein: CASSTRDRERNEQFF.

The sample holds many counts of this clonotype. A read error may explain this, as a much larger clone is one base away. This chain joins TRBV6-1 and TRBJ2-7; 9 bases agree with TRBD1. The CDR3 runs 17 residues. Unmatched junction bases numbered 15, after V lost 2 bases and J lost 7 bases. Germline V gene sequence: CDR1 MNHNS, CDR2 SASEGT. CDR3: CASSELVGDRVVSEQYF. CDR3 bases: TGTGCCAGCAGTGAATTGGTAGGGGACAGGGTTGTAAGTGAGCAGTACTTC.

Note on this clonotype: As the CDR3 is not closed by the conserved phenylalanine or tryptophan, this likely results from a read error. It is unclear where the CDR3 begins or ends on the DNA, so no DNA is shown, and the CDR3 is as TCRdb lists it. The chain has TRBV7-2 and TRBJ2-7. Looked up from germline, CDR1 is SGHTA and CDR2 is FQGNSA. Including both end residues, the CDR3 is 14 amino acids long. The CDR3 here is CASSLIKETQYFGS.

This clonotype qualifies as large. V and J are TRBV11-1 and TRBJ1-2; 8 nucleotides agree with TRBD1. The CDR3 contains 15 residues. With V trimmed by 2 bases and J by 2 bases, 4 bases remained unmatched. Germline assignment: CDR1 SGHAT and CDR2 FQDESV (reference sequence). The CDR3 sequence is CASSLLRTGNYGYTF. The CDR3 DNA follows: TGTGCCAGCAGCTTACTTCGGACAGGGAACTATGGCTACACCTTC.

In its sample, this clonotype was seen once. This likely comes from a read error, as the CDR3 has no conserved phenylalanine or tryptophan at its end. The DNA is omitted, as the CDR3 cannot be located on it reliably, and the CDR3 follows TCRdb's listing. The rearrangement uses TRBV12-3 or TRBV12-4 and TRBJ2-5; whether TRBD1, the table's D call, matches the DNA was not checked. The CDR3 is 16 residues long, counting both termini. This CDR3 reads CASSLAAVNYGYTFGA.

This clonotype was found many times. V usage is TRBV6-1 and J usage is TRBJ1-1, with D maybe TRBD1 (5 bases). The CDR3 is 13 residues long. V lost 1 base and J 7 bases, leaving 10 bases between the germline ends. Germline CDR1 is MNHNS and CDR2 is SASEGT. CDR3 bases: TGTGCCAGCAGTGAAGGGACAAGGGGTGAAGCTTTCTTT. Residues: CASSEGTRGEAFF.

Comment on this clonotype: The missing conserved phenylalanine or tryptophan at the end of this CDR3 makes a read error likely. It is unclear where the CDR3 begins or ends on the DNA, so no DNA is shown, and the CDR3 is as TCRdb lists it. The chain has TRBV6-1 and TRBJ2-5; the table calls TRBD1, which could not be checked here. Germline assignment: CDR1 MNHNS and CDR2 SASEGT. The CDR3 spans 19 residues, counting both ends. CDR3: CASSPQDGPDWVGPLHFGN.

This clonotype was found a few times. The chain uses TRBV7-9 and TRBJ1-4; D perhaps matches TRBD1 (6 bases). CDR1 is SEHNR and CDR2 is FQNEAQ in the germline V gene (reference sequence). V was clipped by 1 base and J by 4 bases, with 10 bases between them. The CDR3 length is 15 residues. The CDR3 coding sequence is TGTGCCAGCAGCTTAGAACAGGGATATAATGAAAAACTGTTTTTT. Translation: CASSLEQGYNEKLFF. Full variable domain (remainder filled in from reference TRBV7-9 and TRBJ1-4): DTGVSQNPRHKITKRGQNVTFRCDPISEHNRLYWYRQTLGQGPEFLTYFQNEAQLEKSRLLSDRFSAERPKGSFSTLEIQRTEQGDSAMYLCASSLEQGYNEKLFFGSGTQLSVL.

This clonotype came up a few times. The chain is built from TRBV9 and TRBJ1-4; the D is unclear. This CDR3 comprises 15 residues. Trimming left V 0 bases short and J 4 bases short, with 10 bases between. Germline CDR1 and CDR2: SGDLS and YYNGEE. CDR3 sequence: CASSVGNRGNEKLFF. The CDR3 DNA reads TGTGCCAGCAGCGTAGGTAATCGGGGTAATGAAAAACTGTTTTTT.

In this sample, this clonotype turned up many times. This chain joins TRBV5-4 and TRBJ1-1; tentative D call: TRBD1 (5 bases). The CDR3 covers 15 residues. Trimming left V 6 bases short and J 0 bases short, with 15 bases between. CDR1 SGHNT and CDR2 YYREEE come from the germline V gene (reference sequence). The CDR3 is CASTSQGFMNTEAFF. In DNA, the CDR3 is TGTGCCAGCACCTCCCAGGGCTTCATGAACACTGAAGCTTTCTTT.

This clonotype was detected ten times or more. V is TRBV6-5 and J is TRBJ1-5, with no clear D. The V and J ends lost 0 bases and 7 bases respectively, with 10 bases between them. The germline CDR1 and CDR2 sequences are MNHEY and SVGAGI. The CDR3 totals 14 residues. In DNA, the CDR3 is TGTGCCAGCAGTTACTCGGGCCCCGACCAGCCCCAGCATTTT. Translation gives CASSYSGPDQPQHF.

Concerning this clonotype itself: Since the CDR3 does not end with the conserved phenylalanine or tryptophan, this likely comes from a read error. Because the CDR3's place on the DNA is in doubt, the DNA is left out and the CDR3 is given as listed by TCRdb. The CDR3 reads CASSLYPRR. The chain joins TRBV7-6 to TRBJ2-6. The CDR3 is 9 residues long, ends included. Germline V gene sequence: CDR1 SGHVS, CDR2 FNYEAQ.

This clonotype is medium-sized (0.01 to 0.1%). This chain links TRBV7-8 with TRBJ2-1; possible D gene TRBD1, 6 bases. V was clipped by 1 base and J by 8 bases, with 12 bases between them. The germline V gene has CDR1 SGHVS and CDR2 FQNEAQ. CDR3 length: 14 residues. CDR3 DNA sequence: TGTGCCAGCAGCTTAGGGGGGCCTGATGATGAGCAGTTCTTC. As protein: CASSLGGPDDEQFF.

This clonotype has at least ten counts. The chain has TRBV11-3 and TRBJ2-1; D is undetermined. CDR3 length: 14 amino acids. V was pared by 3 bases and J by 5 bases, with 11 bases between. Germline CDR1 SGHNT, CDR2 YENEEA. DNA for the CDR3: TGTGCCAGCAGCTTTGACGCGGTGCACAATGAGCAGTTCTTC. Translation: CASSFDAVHNEQFF.

The chain carries TRBV10-1 and TRBJ2-2, with D perhaps matching TRBD2 (5 bases). CDR1 is WNHNN and CDR2 is SYGVQD in the germline V gene (reference sequence). V lost 6 bases and J 1 base, leaving 6 bases between the germline ends. The CDR3 sequence is 13 residues long. As DNA, the CDR3 is TGCGCCAGCAGGGCGGGGAACACCGGGGAGCTGTTTTTT. This codes for CASRAGNTGELFF.

This clonotype was counted at least ten times. The rearrangement links TRBV6-1 to TRBJ2-2; either TRBD1 or TRBD2 may supply D (5 bases each). The CDR3 has 14 amino acids. Germline lookup yields CDR1 MNHNS and CDR2 SASEGT. The germline V and J ends were trimmed by 6 bases and 6 bases, with 14 bases remaining between them. The CDR3 region is CASRGPPKAGELFF. DNA for the CDR3: TGTGCCAGCAGGGGACCCCCCAAGGCCGGGGAGCTGTTTTTT.

This clonotype is termed medium-sized (0.01 to 0.1%). This chain joins TRBV6-1 and TRBJ2-7; 7 positions match TRBD1. The CDR3 has 15 residues. Trimming removed 7 bases from V and 0 bases from J; junction bases left unmatched: 9. Germline V gene lookup returns CDR1 MNHNS and CDR2 SASEGT. The CDR3 region is CASTPGQISSYEQYF. CDR3 coding DNA: TGTGCCAGCACCCCGGGACAGATAAGCTCCTACGAGCAGTACTTC.

Turning to this clonotype: The CDR3 does not close with the conserved phenylalanine or tryptophan, likely indicating a read error. The DNA is omitted, as the CDR3 cannot be located on it reliably, and the CDR3 follows TCRdb's listing. This chain joins TRBV12-3 or TRBV12-4 and TRBJ2-7; the D call TRBD1 from the table was never checked on the DNA. The CDR3 is 18 residues long, counting both termini. This CDR3 is CASSLAGGRTLYGYTFGS.